This T cell receptor (beta chain) was sequenced in a study of OX40 agonist ivuxolimab in advanced cancers. Study context: Patients treated during dose escalation were battling hepatocellular carcinoma, melanoma, renal cell or head and neck cancer. Previous treatment with anti-PD-1, anti-PD-L1 or anti-CTLA-4 therapy was allowed; 35% to 50% had received some.

TCRdb's copy holds only in-frame clones and misses some; the assay was immunoSEQ multiplex PCR. The sample consists of 65,000 to 75,000 clones, approximately 84% of them appearing once. About this clone itself: Antigen specificity is unknown.

Per the germline V gene, CDR1 is SGHDT and CDR2 is YYEEEE. The CDR3 is 11 amino acids. Trimming stripped 1 base from V and 13 bases from J, with 9 bases between. Study observations and caveats: Some patients without response likewise showed low normalized clonal expansion. Among the lowest peripheral clonal expansion occurred in 0.1-3.0 mg/kg partial responders.

The receptor was isolated from an adult with an advanced solid tumor such as melanoma, head and neck, liver or kidney cancer. The chain carries TRBV5-6 and TRBJ2-1, with a weak D call TRBD2 (5 bases). This sample comprised CD4+ or CD8+ T cells sorted from blood, obtained in a trial of the OX40 agonist ivuxolimab. CDR3 sequence reads: CASSLRSGQFF. As DNA, the CDR3 is TGTGCCAGCAGCTTGCGGTCGGGACAGTTCTTC.